Listed below are T cell receptor beta chains from one sample, sequenced in a study of human T cells and chemical hapten exposure. TCRdb ran MiXCR on the RACE reads and lists one entry per CDR3 protein. The sample lists approximately 89,000 distinct CDR3 sequences; about 10% were seen once. This specimen was whole blood, taken in connection with sensitization to the hapten diphenylcyclopropenone (DPC). Every receptor here comes from a woman aged 25 to 39 with alopecia areata. Some clones in this sample may be carry-over from other donors' samples. Each CDR3 is given with its conserved first and last residue. The D gene is left open where the match is weak. Clone size, where shown, is once, few, many, or a class for clones that have expanded.

CDR3nt	CDR3aa	d_gene	v_gene	abundance	j_gene
TGTGCCAGCAGAACCGGGACAGGGAGTGAAAAACTGTTTTTT	CASRTGTGSEKLFF	TRBD1	TRBV12-3/TRBV12-4	many	TRBJ1-4
TGCAGCGTTGAAGAGAGAGGGTACAATGGCTACACCTTC	CSVEERGYNGYTF	NA	TRBV29-1	many	TRBJ1-2
TGTGCCAGCAAAGACCGACAGGGGATCTACAATGAGCAGTTCTTC	CASKDRQGIYNEQFF	TRBD1	TRBV6-2/TRBV6-3	few	TRBJ2-1
TGTGCCAGCAGTGGACAGGTGAACACTGAAGCTTTCTTT	CASSGQVNTEAFF	NA	TRBV6-1	many	TRBJ1-1
TGTGCCAGCAGGACAGGGGTGGTGAACACTGAAGCTTTCTTT	CASRTGVVNTEAFF	TRBD1	TRBV28	NA	TRBJ1-1
TGTGCCAGCAGCCAAGGGACTAGCGGAAGCACAGATACGCAGTATTTT	CASSQGTSGSTDTQYF	TRBD2	TRBV11-2	few	TRBJ2-3
TGTGCCAGCAGTTTTGGCCCGACTGCACCTTACGAGCAGTACTTC	CASSFGPTAPYEQYF	NA	TRBV28	many	TRBJ2-7
TGTGCCAGCAGTGGGACAGGGGGCAATCAGCCCCAGCATTTT	CASSGTGGNQPQHF	TRBD1	TRBV2	many	TRBJ1-5
TGTGCCAGCTCACCACCGAAGACAGGGAACACTGAAGCTTTCTTT	CASSPPKTGNTEAFF	NA	TRBV18	many	TRBJ1-1
TGTGCCAGCAGCTTGGTTTTGGGCGGAAATCAGCCCCAGCATTTT	CASSLVLGGNQPQHF	NA	TRBV5-5	few	TRBJ1-5
TGCGCCAGCAGCCACTTTCGGACAGGCGGCACTGAAGCTTTCTTT	CASSHFRTGGTEAFF	TRBD1	TRBV4-1	NA	TRBJ1-1
TGTGCCAGCAGCTTGGGACAGGTCACCGGGGAGCTGTTTTTT	CASSLGQVTGELFF	TRBD1	TRBV3-1	many	TRBJ2-2
TGTGCCAGCAGTCTGGCAGGTCTGAGAGACTACGAGCAGTACTTC	CASSLAGLRDYEQYF	NA	TRBV28	many	TRBJ2-7
TGTGCCAGCAGCGTAGCTCAACCGGGACAGAAAAGCTCTGGGGCCAACGTCCTGACTTTC	CASSVAQPGQKSSGANVLTF	TRBD1	TRBV9	many	TRBJ2-6
TGTGCCAGCAGCCGTTGGACTAGCGCAAACAATGAGCAGTTCTTC	CASSRWTSANNEQFF	TRBD2	TRBV3-1	NA	TRBJ2-1
TGTGCCTGGAGTGTGGGCAGGGAGTACGAGCAGTACTTC	CAWSVGREYEQYF	NA	TRBV30	many	TRBJ2-7
TGCGCCAGCAGTCAAGGAAGGACGAGCTCCTACGAGCAGTACTTC	CASSQGRTSSYEQYF	NA	TRBV5-1	NA	TRBJ2-7
TGTGCCTGGAGCCGTACAGATAACACTGAAGCTTTCTTT	CAWSRTDNTEAFF	NA	TRBV30	many	TRBJ1-1
TGTGCCAGTAGTAGACGACTAGCGGGTGGCACCGGGGAGCTGTTTTTT	CASSRRLAGGTGELFF	TRBD2	TRBV19	many	TRBJ2-2
TGCGCCACTTCTGGAAGGACAGGTTCGACCGGGGAGCTGTTTTTT	CATSGRTGSTGELFF	TRBD1	TRBV5-1	many	TRBJ2-2
TGCAGCGTTCGCCAGGACCCCTACGAGCAGTACTTC	CSVRQDPYEQYF	NA	TRBV20-1	few	TRBJ2-7
TGTGCCAGCAGTGAAGGGATGGGTTCCTACAATGAGCAGTTCTTC	CASSEGMGSYNEQFF	NA	TRBV25-1	NA	TRBJ2-1
TGTGCCACCAGGGTTTCCTATGGCTACACCTTC	CATRVSYGYTF	NA	TRBV10-3	many	TRBJ1-2
TGTGCCAGCAGTTTAATAGGTTTCCAGCAAGAGACCCAGTACTTC	CASSLIGFQQETQYF	NA	TRBV12-3/TRBV12-4	few	TRBJ2-5
TGTGCCAGCAGTTGGGTCACAGAACGAGCGCAGCATTTT	CASSWVTERAQHF	NA	TRBV28	many	TRBJ1-5